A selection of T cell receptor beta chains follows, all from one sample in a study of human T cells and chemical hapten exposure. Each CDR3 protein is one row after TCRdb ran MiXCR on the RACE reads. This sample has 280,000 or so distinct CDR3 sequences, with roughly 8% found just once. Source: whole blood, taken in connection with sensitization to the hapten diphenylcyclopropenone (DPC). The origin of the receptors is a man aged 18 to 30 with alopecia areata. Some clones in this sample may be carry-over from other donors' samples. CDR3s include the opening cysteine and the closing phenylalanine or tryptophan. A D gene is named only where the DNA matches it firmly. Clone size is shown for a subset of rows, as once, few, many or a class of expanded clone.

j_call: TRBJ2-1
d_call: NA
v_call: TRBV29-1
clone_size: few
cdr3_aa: CSVEGYNEQFF
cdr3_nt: TGCAGCGTTGAAGGGTACAATGAGCAGTTCTTC

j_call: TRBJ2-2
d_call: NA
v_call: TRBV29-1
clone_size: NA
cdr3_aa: CSVAPGAANTGELFF
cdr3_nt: TGCAGCGTTGCCCCCGGGGCGGCGAACACCGGGGAGCTGTTTTTT

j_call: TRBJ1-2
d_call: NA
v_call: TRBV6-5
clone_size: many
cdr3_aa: CASSYFQGGGYTF
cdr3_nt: TGTGCCAGCAGTTACTTCCAGGGCGGTGGCTACACCTTC

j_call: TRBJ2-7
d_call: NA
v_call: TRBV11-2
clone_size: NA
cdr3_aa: CASSLGGTPNEQYF
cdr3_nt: TGTGCCAGCAGCTTAGGCGGGACACCCAACGAGCAGTACTTC

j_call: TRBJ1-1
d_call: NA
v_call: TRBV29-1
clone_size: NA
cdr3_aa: CSVEGNTEAFF
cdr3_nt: TGCAGCGTTGAGGGTAACACTGAAGCTTTCTTT

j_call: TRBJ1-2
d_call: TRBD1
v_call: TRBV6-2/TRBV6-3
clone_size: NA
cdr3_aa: CASSLAGTGDYGYTF
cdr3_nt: TGTGCCAGCAGCCTCGCAGGGACAGGGGACTATGGCTACACCTTC

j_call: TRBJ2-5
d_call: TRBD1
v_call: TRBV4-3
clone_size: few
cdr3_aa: CASSQEQGRGETQYF
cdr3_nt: TGCGCCAGCAGCCAAGAACAGGGGCGCGGAGAGACCCAGTACTTC

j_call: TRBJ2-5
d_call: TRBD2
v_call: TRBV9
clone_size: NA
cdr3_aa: CASSVTPTSGLEGVYF
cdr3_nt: TGTGCCAGCAGCGTAACCCCGACTAGCGGACTGGAGGGGGTGTACTTC

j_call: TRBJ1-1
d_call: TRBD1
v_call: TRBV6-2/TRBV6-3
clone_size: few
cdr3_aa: CASQGVISDTEAFF
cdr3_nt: TGTGCCAGCCAGGGGGTGATTTCGGACACTGAAGCTTTCTTT

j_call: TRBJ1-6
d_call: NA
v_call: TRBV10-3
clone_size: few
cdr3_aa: CAISLQGRNSPLHF
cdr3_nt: TGTGCCATCAGTCTACAGGGCCGTAATTCACCCCTCCACTTT

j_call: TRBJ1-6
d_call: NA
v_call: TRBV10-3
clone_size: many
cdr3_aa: CAISVNRSNSPLHF
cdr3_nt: TGTGCCATCAGTGTAAACAGGTCTAATTCACCCCTCCACTTT

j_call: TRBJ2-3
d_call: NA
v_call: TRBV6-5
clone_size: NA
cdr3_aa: CASSYEGRTPQYF
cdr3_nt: TGTGCCAGCAGTTATGAGGGCCGGACGCCGCAGTATTTT

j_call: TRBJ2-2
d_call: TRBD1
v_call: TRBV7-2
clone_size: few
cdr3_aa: CASSRDRMVRTGELFF
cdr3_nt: TGTGCCAGCAGCCGGGACAGGATGGTTCGTACCGGGGAGCTGTTTTTT

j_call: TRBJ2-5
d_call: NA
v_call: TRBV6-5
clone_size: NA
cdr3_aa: CASRGWSTETQYF
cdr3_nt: TGTGCCAGCAGAGGGTGGTCTACGGAGACCCAGTACTTC

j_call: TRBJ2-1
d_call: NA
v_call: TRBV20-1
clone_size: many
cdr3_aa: CSAREGLYNEQFF
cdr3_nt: TGCAGTGCTAGAGAGGGACTTTACAATGAGCAGTTCTTC

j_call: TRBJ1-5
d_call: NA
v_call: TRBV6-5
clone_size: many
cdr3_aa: CASSIQSSNQPQHF
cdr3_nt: TGTGCCAGCAGTATTCAGAGTAGCAATCAGCCCCAGCATTTT

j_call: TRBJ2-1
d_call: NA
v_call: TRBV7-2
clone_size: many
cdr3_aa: CASSPRDTSSYNEQFF
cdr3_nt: TGTGCCAGCAGCCCCAGGGACACCTCTTCCTACAATGAGCAGTTCTTC

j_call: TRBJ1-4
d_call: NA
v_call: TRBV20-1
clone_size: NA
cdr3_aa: CSAGLVSGANEKLFF
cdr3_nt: TGCAGTGCTGGGTTAGTTTCGGGAGCTAATGAAAAACTGTTTTTT

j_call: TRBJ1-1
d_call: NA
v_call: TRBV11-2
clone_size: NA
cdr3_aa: CASSLFPAGPAGSNTEAFF
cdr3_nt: TGTGCCAGCAGCTTATTCCCTGCCGGGCCCGCGGGTAGTAACACTGAAGCTTTCTTT

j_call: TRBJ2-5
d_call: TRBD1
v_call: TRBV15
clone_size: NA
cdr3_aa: CATSEGAETQYF
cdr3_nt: TGTGCCACCAGCGAGGGGGCGGAGACCCAGTACTTC

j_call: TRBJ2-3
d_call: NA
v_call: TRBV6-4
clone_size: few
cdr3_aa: CASSDGTSHTDTQYF
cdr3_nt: TGTGCCAGCAGTGACGGGACTTCCCACACAGATACGCAGTATTTT

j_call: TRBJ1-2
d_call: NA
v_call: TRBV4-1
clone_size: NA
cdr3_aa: CASSDRLRTRSYGYTF
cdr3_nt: TGCGCCAGCAGCGATCGCCTGCGGACCCGATCCTATGGCTACACCTTC

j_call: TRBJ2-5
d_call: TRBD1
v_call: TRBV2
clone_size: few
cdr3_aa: CASSEDLGTAQETQYF
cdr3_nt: TGTGCCAGCAGTGAAGATTTAGGGACAGCCCAAGAGACCCAGTACTTC

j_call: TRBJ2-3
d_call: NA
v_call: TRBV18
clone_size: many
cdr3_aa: CASSPTDTQYF
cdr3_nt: TGTGCCAGCAGCCCTACAGATACGCAGTATTTT

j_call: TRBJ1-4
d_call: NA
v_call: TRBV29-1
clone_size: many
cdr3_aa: CSVGFDSRFNEKLFF
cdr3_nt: TGCAGCGTTGGCTTCGACAGCCGATTCAATGAAAAACTGTTTTTT

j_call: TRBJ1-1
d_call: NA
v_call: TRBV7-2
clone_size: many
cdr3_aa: CASSPKGPLSTEAFF
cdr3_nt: TGTGCCAGCAGCCCCAAGGGACCGCTGAGCACTGAAGCTTTCTTT

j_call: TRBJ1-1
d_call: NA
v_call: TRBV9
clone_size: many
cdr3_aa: CASSVTVNTEAFF
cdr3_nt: TGTGCCAGCAGCGTAACGGTGAACACTGAAGCTTTCTTT

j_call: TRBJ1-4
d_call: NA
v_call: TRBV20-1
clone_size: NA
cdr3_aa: CSARDKREKLFF
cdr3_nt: TGCAGTGCTAGAGACAAGCGGGAAAAACTGTTTTTT

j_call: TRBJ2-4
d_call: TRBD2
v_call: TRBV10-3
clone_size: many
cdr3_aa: CAISEASGGKNIQYF
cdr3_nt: TGTGCCATCAGCGAGGCTAGCGGGGGGAAAAACATTCAGTACTTC

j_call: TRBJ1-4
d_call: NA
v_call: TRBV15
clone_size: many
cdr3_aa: CATSRDEEGNEKLFF
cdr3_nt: TGTGCCACCAGCAGAGACGAGGAGGGGAATGAAAAACTGTTTTTT

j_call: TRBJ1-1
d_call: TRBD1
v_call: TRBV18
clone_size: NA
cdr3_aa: CVSSPRGPEEAFF
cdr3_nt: TGTGTCAGCTCACCCAGGGGGCCGGAGGAAGCTTTCTTT

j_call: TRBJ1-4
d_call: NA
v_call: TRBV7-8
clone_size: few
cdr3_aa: CASSLYSKPNEKLFF
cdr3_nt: TGTGCCAGCAGCCTCTACAGTAAACCTAATGAAAAACTGTTTTTT

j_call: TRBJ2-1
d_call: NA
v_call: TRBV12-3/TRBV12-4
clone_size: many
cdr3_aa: CASSFGIEQFF
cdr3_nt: TGTGCCAGCAGTTTCGGCATTGAGCAGTTCTTC

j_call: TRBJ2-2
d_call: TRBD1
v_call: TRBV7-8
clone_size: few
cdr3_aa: CASSDPMGQGGTGELFF
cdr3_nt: TGTGCCAGCAGCGACCCTATGGGACAGGGAGGGACCGGGGAGCTGTTTTTT

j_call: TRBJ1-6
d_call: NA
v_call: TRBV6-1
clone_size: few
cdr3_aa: CASSEGLQNSPLHF
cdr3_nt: TGTGCCAGCAGTGAAGGTTTGCAGAATTCACCCCTCCACTTT

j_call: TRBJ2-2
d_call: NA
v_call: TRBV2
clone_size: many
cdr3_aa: CASRDSTGELFF
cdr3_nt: TGTGCCAGCAGGGACAGCACCGGGGAGCTGTTTTTT

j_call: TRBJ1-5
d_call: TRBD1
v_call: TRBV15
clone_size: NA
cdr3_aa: CATSRKRTGTNQPQHF
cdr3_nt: TGTGCCACCAGCAGAAAACGGACAGGTACCAATCAGCCCCAGCATTTT

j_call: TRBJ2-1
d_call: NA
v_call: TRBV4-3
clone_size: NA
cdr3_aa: CASSQGARKFF
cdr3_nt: TGCGCCAGCAGCCAAGGGGCGCGAAAGTTCTTC

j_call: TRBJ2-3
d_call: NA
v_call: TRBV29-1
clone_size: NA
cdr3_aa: CSVEDRRNSTDTQYF
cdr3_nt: TGCAGCGTTGAAGATAGGCGGAATAGCACAGATACGCAGTATTTT

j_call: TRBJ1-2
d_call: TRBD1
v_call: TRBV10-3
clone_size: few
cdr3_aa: CAITRDRLYGYTF
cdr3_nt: TGTGCCATCACCCGGGACAGGCTCTATGGCTACACCTTC

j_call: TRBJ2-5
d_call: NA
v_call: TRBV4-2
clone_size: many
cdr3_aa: CASSQDSSSKETQYF
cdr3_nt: TGTGCCAGCAGCCAAGATTCGTCTAGCAAGGAGACCCAGTACTTC

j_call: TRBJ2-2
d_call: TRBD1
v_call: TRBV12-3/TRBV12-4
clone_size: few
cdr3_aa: CASSWGPGQGDTGELFF
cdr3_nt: TGTGCCAGCAGTTGGGGACCGGGACAGGGTGACACCGGGGAGCTGTTTTTT

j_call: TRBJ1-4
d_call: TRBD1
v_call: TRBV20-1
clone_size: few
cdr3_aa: CSATGTGGRREKLFF
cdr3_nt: TGCAGTGCAACCGGGACAGGGGGTAGGAGGGAAAAACTGTTTTTT

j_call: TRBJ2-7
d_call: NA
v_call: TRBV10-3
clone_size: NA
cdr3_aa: CAISLVSSYEQYF
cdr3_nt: TGTGCCATCAGTCTAGTGAGCTCCTACGAGCAGTACTTC

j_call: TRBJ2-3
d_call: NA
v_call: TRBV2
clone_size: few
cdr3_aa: CASRDTSSTDTQYF
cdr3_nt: TGTGCCAGCAGGGACACCTCTAGCACAGATACGCAGTATTTT

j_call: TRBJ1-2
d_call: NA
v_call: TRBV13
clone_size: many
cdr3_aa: CASHDLGYTF
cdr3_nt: TGTGCCAGCCACGACCTAGGCTACACCTTC

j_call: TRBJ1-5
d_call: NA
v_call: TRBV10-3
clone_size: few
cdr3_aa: CAISELGNQPQHF
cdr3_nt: TGTGCCATCAGTGAGTTGGGGAATCAGCCCCAGCATTTT

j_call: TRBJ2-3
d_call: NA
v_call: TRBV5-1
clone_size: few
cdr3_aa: CASSLGARITDTQYF
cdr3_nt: TGCGCCAGCAGCCTAGGAGCGAGGATCACAGATACGCAGTATTTT

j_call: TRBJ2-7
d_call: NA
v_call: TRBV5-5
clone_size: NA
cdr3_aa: CASANEGSSYEQYF
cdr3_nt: TGTGCCAGCGCAAATGAGGGAAGCTCCTACGAGCAGTACTTC

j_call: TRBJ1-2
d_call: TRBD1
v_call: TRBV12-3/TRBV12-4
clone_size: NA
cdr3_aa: CASRMRTGGNYGYTF
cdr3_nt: TGTGCCAGCAGGATGAGAACAGGGGGCAACTATGGCTACACCTTC

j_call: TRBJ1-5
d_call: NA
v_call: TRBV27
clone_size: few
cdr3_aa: CASSLGTAINQPQHF
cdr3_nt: TGTGCCAGCAGTTTAGGCACAGCTATCAATCAGCCCCAGCATTTT

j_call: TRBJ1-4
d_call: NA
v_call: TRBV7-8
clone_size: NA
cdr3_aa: CASSLGQYNEKLFF
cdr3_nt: TGTGCCAGCAGCTTAGGACAGTATAATGAAAAACTGTTTTTT

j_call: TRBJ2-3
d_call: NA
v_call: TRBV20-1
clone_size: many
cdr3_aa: CSAAGTYTDTQYF
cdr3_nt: TGCAGTGCCGCCGGGACATACACAGATACGCAGTATTTT

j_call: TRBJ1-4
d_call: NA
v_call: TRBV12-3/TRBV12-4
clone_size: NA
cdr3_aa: CASSFSTTNEKLFF
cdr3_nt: TGTGCCAGCAGTTTCTCCACAACTAATGAAAAACTGTTTTTT

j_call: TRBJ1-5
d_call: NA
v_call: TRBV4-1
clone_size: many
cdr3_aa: CASSQAVHQPQHF
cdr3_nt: TGCGCCAGCAGCCAAGCCGTCCATCAGCCCCAGCATTTT

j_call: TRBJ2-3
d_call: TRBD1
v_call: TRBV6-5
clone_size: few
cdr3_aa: CASSPDRGLGDTQYF
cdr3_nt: TGTGCCAGCAGTCCGGACAGGGGGCTAGGGGATACGCAGTATTTT

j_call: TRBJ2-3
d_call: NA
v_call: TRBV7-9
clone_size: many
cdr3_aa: CASSLSYARGPRDDATQYF
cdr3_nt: TGTGCCAGCAGCTTAAGTTATGCGAGGGGCCCACGAGACGATGCTACGCAGTATTTT

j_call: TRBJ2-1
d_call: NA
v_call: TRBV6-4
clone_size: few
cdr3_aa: CASSAGTEYNEQFF
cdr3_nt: TGTGCCAGCAGTGCGGGTACGGAGTACAATGAGCAGTTCTTC

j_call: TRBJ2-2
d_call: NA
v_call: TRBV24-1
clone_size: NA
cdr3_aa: CATSDHRDTGELFF
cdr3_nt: TGTGCCACCAGTGACCACAGGGACACCGGGGAGCTGTTTTTT

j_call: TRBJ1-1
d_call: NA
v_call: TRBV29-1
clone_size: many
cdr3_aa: CSVSNRDKEAFF
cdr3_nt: TGCAGCGTCTCAAACCGGGACAAAGAAGCTTTCTTT